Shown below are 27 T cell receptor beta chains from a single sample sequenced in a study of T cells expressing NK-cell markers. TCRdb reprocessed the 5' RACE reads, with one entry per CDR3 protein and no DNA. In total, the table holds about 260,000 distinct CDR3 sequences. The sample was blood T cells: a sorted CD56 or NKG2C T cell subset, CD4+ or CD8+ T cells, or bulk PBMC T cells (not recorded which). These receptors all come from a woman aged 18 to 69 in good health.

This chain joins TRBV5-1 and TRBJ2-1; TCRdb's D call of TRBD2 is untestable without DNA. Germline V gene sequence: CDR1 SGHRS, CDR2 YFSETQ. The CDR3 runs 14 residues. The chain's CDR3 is CASSLGSKEGVQFF.

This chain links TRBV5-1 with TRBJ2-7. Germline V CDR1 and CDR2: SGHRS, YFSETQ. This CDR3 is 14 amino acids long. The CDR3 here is CASSLGGRAYEQYF.

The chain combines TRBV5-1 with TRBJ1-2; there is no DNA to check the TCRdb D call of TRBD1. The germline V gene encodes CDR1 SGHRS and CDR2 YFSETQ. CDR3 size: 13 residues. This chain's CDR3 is CASSEGQATGYTF.

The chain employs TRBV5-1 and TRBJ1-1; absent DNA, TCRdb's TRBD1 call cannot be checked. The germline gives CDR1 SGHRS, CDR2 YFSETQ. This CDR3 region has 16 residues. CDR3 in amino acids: CASSDRDRPAPGAAFF.

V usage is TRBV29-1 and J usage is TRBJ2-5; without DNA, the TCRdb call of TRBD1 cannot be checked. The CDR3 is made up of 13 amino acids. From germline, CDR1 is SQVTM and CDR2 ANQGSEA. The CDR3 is CSAGQGAQETQYF.

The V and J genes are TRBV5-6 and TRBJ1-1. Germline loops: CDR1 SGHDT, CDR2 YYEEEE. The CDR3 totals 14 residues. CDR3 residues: CASSFSTRRTEAFF.

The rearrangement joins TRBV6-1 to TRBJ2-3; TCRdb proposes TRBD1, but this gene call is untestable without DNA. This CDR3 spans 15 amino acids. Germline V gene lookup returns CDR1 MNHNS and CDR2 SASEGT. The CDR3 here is CASSPGTSSTDTQYF.

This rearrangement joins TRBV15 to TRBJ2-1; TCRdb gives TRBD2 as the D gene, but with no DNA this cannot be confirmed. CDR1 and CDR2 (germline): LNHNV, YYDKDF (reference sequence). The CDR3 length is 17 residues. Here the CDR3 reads CATSRFSGGAVNNEQFF. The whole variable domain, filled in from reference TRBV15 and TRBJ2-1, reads DAMVIQNPRYQVTQFGKPVTLSCSQTLNHNVMYWYQQKSSQAPKLLFHYYDKDFNNEADTPDNFQSRRPNTSFCFLDIRSPGLGDTAMYLCATSRFSGGAVNNEQFFGPGTRLTVL.

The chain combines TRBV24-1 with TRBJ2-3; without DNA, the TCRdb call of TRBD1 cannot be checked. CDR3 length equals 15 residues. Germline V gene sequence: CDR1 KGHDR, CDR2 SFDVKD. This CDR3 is CATSESPGVSDTQYF.

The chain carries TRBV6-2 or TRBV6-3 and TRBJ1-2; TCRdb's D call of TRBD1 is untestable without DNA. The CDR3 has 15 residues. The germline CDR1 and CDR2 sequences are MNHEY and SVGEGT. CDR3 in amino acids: CASSLLPGFIYGYTF.

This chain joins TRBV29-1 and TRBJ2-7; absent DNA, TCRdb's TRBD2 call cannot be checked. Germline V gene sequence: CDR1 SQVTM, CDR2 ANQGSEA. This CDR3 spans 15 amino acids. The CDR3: CSVLMGVGPSYEQYF.

The CDR3 sequence: CASSLRDLNSPLHF. V usage is TRBV7-9 and J usage is TRBJ1-6; lacking DNA, the TRBD1 call made by TCRdb goes unchecked. CDR1 is SEHNR and CDR2 is FQNEAQ in the germline V gene (reference sequence). This CDR3 region has 14 residues.

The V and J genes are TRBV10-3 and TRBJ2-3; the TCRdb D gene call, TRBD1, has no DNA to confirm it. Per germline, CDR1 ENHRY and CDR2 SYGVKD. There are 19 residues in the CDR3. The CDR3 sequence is CAISVNGGQGAPSTDTQYF.

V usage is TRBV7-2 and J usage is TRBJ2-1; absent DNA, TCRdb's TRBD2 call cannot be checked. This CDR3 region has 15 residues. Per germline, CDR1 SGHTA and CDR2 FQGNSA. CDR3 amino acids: CASSGLAGWVGEQFF.

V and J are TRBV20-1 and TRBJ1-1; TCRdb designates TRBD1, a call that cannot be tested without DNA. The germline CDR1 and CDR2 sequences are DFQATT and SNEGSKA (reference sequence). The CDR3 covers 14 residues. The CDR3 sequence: CSARVGGRNTEAFF.

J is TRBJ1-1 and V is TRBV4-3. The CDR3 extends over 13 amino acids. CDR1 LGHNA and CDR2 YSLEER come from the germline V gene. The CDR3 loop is CASSQEVQGPAFF.

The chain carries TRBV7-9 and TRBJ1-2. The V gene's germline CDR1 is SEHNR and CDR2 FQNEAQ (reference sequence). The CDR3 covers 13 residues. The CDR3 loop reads CASNQDGNYGYTF.

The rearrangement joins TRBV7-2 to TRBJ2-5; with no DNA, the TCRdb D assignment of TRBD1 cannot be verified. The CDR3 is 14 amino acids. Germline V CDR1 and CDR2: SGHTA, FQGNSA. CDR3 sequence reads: CASSKTGGGETQYF.

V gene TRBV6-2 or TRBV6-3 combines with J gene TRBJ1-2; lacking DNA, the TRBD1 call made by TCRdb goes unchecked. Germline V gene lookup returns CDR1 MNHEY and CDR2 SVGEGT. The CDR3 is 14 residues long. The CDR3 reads CASSRSTHVSGYTF.

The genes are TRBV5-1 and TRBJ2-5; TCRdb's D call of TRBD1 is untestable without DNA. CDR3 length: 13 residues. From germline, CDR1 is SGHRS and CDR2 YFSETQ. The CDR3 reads CASSRDHQETQYF.

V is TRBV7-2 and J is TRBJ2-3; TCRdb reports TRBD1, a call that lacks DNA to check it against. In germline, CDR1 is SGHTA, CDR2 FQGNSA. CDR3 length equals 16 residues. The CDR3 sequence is CASSTTGTASTDTQYF.

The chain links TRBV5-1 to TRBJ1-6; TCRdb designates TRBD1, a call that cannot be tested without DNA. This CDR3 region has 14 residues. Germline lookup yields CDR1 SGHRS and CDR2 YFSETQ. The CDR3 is CASSFGSQVEPLHF.

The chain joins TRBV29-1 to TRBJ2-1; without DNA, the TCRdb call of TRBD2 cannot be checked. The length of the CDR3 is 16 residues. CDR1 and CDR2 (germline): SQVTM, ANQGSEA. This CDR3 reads CSVRWLLGSQDNEQFF.

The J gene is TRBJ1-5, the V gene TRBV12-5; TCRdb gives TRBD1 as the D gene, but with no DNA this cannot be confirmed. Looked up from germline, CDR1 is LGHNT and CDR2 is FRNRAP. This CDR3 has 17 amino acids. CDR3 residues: CASGLRFGQFFNQPQHF.

CDR3 sequence: CATSETLAGSYNEQFF. The chain is built from TRBV24-1 and TRBJ2-1; no DNA is available, so the TRBD2 call from TCRdb remains unchecked. Germline V gene lookup returns CDR1 KGHDR and CDR2 SFDVKD. The CDR3 has 16 residues.

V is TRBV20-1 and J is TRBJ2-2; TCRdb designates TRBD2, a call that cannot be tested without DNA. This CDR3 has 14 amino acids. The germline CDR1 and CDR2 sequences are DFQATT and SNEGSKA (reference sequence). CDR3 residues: CSASSGANTGELFF.

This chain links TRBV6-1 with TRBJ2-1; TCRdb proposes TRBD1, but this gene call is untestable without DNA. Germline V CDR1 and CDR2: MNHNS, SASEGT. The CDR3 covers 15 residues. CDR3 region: CASSFDRGPGNEQFF.